This record covers a single TCR beta chain. The source of the sample is a study of early stage breast cancer tumors. Only in-frame clones appear in the TCRdb table, and some are missing; sequencing was by immunoSEQ multiplex PCR. The sample carries 6,500 or so clones, around two thirds recorded once. The sequence derives from a person aged 45 to 59 with breast cancer. Sequenced material: normal breast tissue next to the tumor.

The CDR3 DNA is TGTGCCAGCAGTTACACCCCAGGGACAGATACGCAGTATTTT. This encodes CASSYTPGTDTQYF. The genes are TRBV6-9 and TRBJ2-3; tentative D call: TRBD1 (5 bases). V dropped 3 bases and J dropped 3 bases, with 10 bases sitting between them. The CDR3 has 14 amino acids. Germline V gene lookup returns CDR1 MNHGY and CDR2 SVAAGI.